The sequence of this T cell receptor beta chain was determined in a study of response to subunit inactivated influenza vaccine. Study results and caveats: T cells newly recruited by each seasonal influenza vaccination are few, the authors suggested.

This clonotype was seen more than once but under ten times. Antigen specificity is unknown. TCRdb reprocessed the RT-PCR reads via MiXCR and lists one record per CDR3 protein. The table shows over 400,000 distinct CDR3 sequences, with 10% to 15% occurring only once. This CDR3 is built from 16 residues. Germline CDR1 is SEHNR and CDR2 is FQNEAQ (reference sequence). The V end lost 3 bases, the J end lost 5 bases, and 17 bases lay between the germline ends. The rearrangement links TRBV7-9 to TRBJ2-1; D is possibly TRBD2 (6 bases). The sample here was PBMCs from blood, taken roughly 48 days after vaccination. This TCR was recovered from a man between 50 and 59 years old who received an inactivated influenza vaccine. The CDR3 protein is CASSFLGGMPDNEQFF. The CDR3 DNA sequence: TGTGCCAGCAGCTTCCTGGGGGGAATGCCAGACAATGAGCAGTTCTTC.